This TCR beta chain was observed in a study of molecular identifiers for immune sequencing clone quantification. Across the study: The replicates split RNA from roughly 18,000 or 92,000 naive CD8 cells five ways and sequenced four.

The CDR3 has 16 amino acids. After removal of 1 base from V and 3 bases from J, the junction contained 9 bases not matched to a gene. CDR1 SGHVS and CDR2 FNYEAQ come from the germline V gene. Using its own MiXCR run on the PCR reads, TCRdb lists one record per CDR3 protein. The sample carries 35,000 or so distinct CDR3 sequences, about 20% recorded once. Sorting defined naive CD8 T cells as CD8+CD4-CCR7+CD45RA+. V and J are TRBV7-6 and TRBJ2-7; TRBD2 agrees at 7 bases. The clonotype originates from a human donor in good health. Some libraries in this study had Jurkat cell RNA spiked in. The sequenced sample consisted of naive CD8+ T cells from blood, with Jurkat cell RNA spiked in. Subset given: FACS-sorted CD8+CD4-CCR7+CD45RA+ naive T cells. The CDR3 sequence is CASSLERASGGYEQYF. CDR3 bases: TGTGCCAGCAGCTTAGAGCGGGCTAGCGGAGGCTACGAGCAGTACTTC.